The present entry profiles one T cell receptor (beta chain) with its context. Its antigen has not been determined. The record has no base qualities; no much larger clone is one base away. These data come from a study of yellow fever vaccine responses in identical twins (dated by TCRdb to the late 2010s). At the level of the whole study: In the study, vaccine-responding T cell clones were precisely tracked in identical twins.

The paper as a whole reports these results and caveats: The authors reported that the T cell response to vaccination in identical twins appeared partly convergent and partly personalized.

Receptors were amplified or captured by RT-PCR. The run used an Illumina HiSeq 2500. TCRdb reprocessing: public reads trimmed at Q25 with fastp, clones called with MiXCR, in-frame beta chains kept. Each entry is one CDR3 protein sequence, shown with its most common DNA and genes. In this sample the table shows about 23,000 distinct CDR3 sequences, roughly 80% of which occur a single time. 4% to 6% of the sample is in the top ten clones. Spanning cysteine to phenylalanine, the CDR3 consists of 13 amino acids. The sequence is cut down to CDR3 DNA, 39 bases in frame from base 1. CDR1 and CDR2 are read off the germline V gene as SGHNT and YENEEA. Trimming takes 3 bases from V and 7 bases from J, and the germline ends sit 12 bases apart.

The V and J genes are TRBV11-3 and TRBJ1-2; TRBD1 might be the D gene, on 5 matching bases. Material: T cells from blood (PBMCs), unsorted or a sorted subset (not recorded which), obtained before or after yellow fever vaccination (not recorded which). This receptor was taken from a woman between 18 and 30 years old who received the yellow fever vaccine. Donor details come from another sample of the same person, matched by shared clones. CDR3 sequence: CASSLPGPVGYTF. The sequenced DNA is TGTGCCAGCAGCTTGCCGGGACCTGTTGGCTACACCTTC.